This record concerns one TCR beta chain sequence. Measured with immunoSEQ multiplex PCR; TCRdb has only the in-frame clones, and not every one. The table shows about 15,000 clones, with 82% occurring only once. This specimen belongs to a study of technical replicates of blood from a few donors. The V gene's germline CDR1 is SEHNR and CDR2 FQNEAQ (reference sequence). V lost 5 bases, J lost 5 bases, and 15 bases lay in between. This CDR3 spans 15 amino acids. The sample taken for sequencing was PBMCs. J is TRBJ1-4 and V is TRBV7-9; perhaps TRBD1 as D (6 bases). This clonotype was sampled from a human donor in good health. Some clones in this sample may be carry-over from other donors' samples. The CDR3 loop reads CASSRAGTPNEKLFF. DNA for the CDR3: TGTGCCAGCAGCCGGGCCGGGACACCGAATGAAAAACTGTTTTTT.